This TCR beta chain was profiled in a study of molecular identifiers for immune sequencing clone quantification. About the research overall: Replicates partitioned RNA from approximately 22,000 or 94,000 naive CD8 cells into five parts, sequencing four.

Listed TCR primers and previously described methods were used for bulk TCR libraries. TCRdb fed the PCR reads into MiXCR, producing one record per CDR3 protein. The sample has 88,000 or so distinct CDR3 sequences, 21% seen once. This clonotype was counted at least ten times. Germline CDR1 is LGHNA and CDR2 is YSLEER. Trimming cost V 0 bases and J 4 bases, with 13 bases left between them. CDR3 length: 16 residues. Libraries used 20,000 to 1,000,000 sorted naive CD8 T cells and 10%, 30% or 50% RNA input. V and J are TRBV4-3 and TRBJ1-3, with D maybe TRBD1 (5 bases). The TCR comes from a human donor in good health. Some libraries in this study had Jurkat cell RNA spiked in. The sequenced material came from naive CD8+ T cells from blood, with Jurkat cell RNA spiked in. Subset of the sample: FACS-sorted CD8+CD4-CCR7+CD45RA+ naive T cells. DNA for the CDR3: TGCGCCAGCAGCCAAGATAGCAGGGCTGGGGGAAACACCATATATTTT. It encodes CASSQDSRAGGNTIYF.